Sequencing of this TCR beta chain was carried out in a study of control samples from healthy donors and cancer patients. Method: immunoSEQ multiplex PCR; TCRdb's copy keeps in-frame clones and lacks some. The sample lists about 110,000 clones, roughly 79% seen once, with roughly 6.5% in the top ten. Trimming removed 2 bases from V and 4 bases from J; junction bases left unmatched: 5. The germline gives CDR1 ENHRY, CDR2 SYGVKD. CDR3 length: 16 residues. The sequencing input was blood. The genes are TRBV10-3 and TRBJ2-3; 11 bases fit TRBD1. This receptor was obtained from a man younger than 35 in good health. CDR3 nucleotides: TGTGCCATCAGTGAGCCGGACAGGGGGCTGGCAGATACGCAGTATTTT. Residues: CAISEPDRGLADTQYF.